This T cell receptor (beta chain) was obtained from a study of T-cell memory formation after mild COVID-19. General observations from the study: Memory cells collected pre-infection included some clones that later responded, suggesting cross-reactive memory joined.

V lost 3 bases and J lost 3, with 18 bases in between. Germline CDR1 is KGHSH and CDR2 is LQKENI. The CDR3 sequence is 16 residues long. This clonotype came up a few times. The antigen is unknown. TCRdb fed the 5' RACE reads into MiXCR, producing one record per CDR3 protein. The table lists roughly 400,000 distinct CDR3 sequences, roughly 15% of them singletons. Sequencing was done on a sample of PBMCs or a T cell subset sorted from them (not recorded which). The TCR originated in a young man who had mild COVID-19 (a few samples of this study predate the infection). Cell type and time point are not known. The genes are TRBV18 and TRBJ2-7, with D maybe TRBD1 (5 bases). CDR3 residues: CASSPNPSRVFYEQYV. DNA for the CDR3: TGTGCCAGCTCACCCAACCCAAGCAGGGTCTTCTACGAGCAGTACGTC.